This T cell receptor beta chain was sequenced during a study of shared clonotypes between healthy human individuals. Study in general: The study used three CD4 naive, three CD4 memory, two CD8 naive and one CD8 memory plate per donor. Study outcomes and limitations: Sampling covered blood only; tissue repertoires likely differ. Incompleteness in sorted-subset sequencing, despite large depth, was shown by rarefaction.

Sequenced by immunoSEQ multiplex PCR; TCRdb stores in-frame clones only, minus some. The sample gives approximately 2.5 million clones, under 95% of which show up once; more than 0.35% is in the top ten. All donors were healthy HIV-negative adults lacking recent acute infections or vaccinations. A word on this clone: Its antigen is undetermined.

V dropped 0 bases and J dropped 2; count of bases not matched to a gene: 11. This CDR3 is built from 18 residues. Per germline, CDR1 SGHVS and CDR2 FQNEAQ. The sequenced sample was naive CD4+ T cells from PBMCs. Sample subset: CD45RA+ positively selected. The V and J genes are TRBV7-8 and TRBJ2-7; 9 bases align to TRBD1. This clonotype originated in a man younger than 30 in good health. Some clones in this sample may be carry-over from other donors' samples. This chain's CDR3 is CASSLAGRIGTGTYEQYF. CDR3 nucleotides: TGTGCCAGCAGCTTAGCGGGAAGAATTGGGACAGGGACCTACGAGCAGTACTTC.